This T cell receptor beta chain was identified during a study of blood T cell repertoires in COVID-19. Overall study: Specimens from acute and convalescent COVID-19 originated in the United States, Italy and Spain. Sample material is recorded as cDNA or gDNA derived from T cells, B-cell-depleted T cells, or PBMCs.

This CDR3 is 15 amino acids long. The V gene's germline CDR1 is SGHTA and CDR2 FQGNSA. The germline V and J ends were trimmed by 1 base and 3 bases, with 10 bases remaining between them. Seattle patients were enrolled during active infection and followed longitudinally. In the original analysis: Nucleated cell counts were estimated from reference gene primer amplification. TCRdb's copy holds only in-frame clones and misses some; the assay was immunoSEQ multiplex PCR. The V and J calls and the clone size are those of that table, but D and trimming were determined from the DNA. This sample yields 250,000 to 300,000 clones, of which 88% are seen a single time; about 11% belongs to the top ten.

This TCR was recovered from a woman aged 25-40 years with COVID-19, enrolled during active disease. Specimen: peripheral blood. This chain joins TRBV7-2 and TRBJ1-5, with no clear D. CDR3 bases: TGTGCCAGCAGCTTAGGGCGACTATCCAATCAGCCCCAGCATTTT. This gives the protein CASSLGRLSNQPQHF.